The rows below give T cell receptor beta chains drawn from one sample of a study of blood T cell repertoires in COVID-19. Repertoires were generated with immunoSEQ multiplex PCR, while TCRdb's copy carries only in-frame clones and drops some. The sample lists roughly 150,000 clones, about four fifths occurring once. The sequencing sample was made of peripheral blood. The receptors were gathered from a woman over 75 with acute or convalescent COVID-19. Each CDR3 is given with its conserved first and last residue. Fields, in order: D gene, J gene, V gene, clone size, CDR3 DNA, CDR3 protein. D genes are given only for firm matches. Where a row states a size, it is once, few, many or the class of an expanded clone; other rows omit it.

D: .
J: TRBJ1-1
V: TRBV19
size: .
DNA: TGTGCCACCCGGCCCGAGGATTGGGACACTGAAGCTTTCTTT
CDR3: CATRPEDWDTEAFF

D: TRBD2
J: TRBJ2-5
V: TRBV11-3
size: .
DNA: TGTGCCAGCAGCTTGGGGGGTAGCGGGAGAGGTGGGAAGACCCAGTACTTC
CDR3: CASSLGGSGRGGKTQYF

D: .
J: TRBJ2-7
V: TRBV3-1/TRBV3-2
size: .
DNA: TGTGCCAGCAGTTCGATAGCTGCGGGCTCCTACGAGCAGTACTTC
CDR3: CASSSIAAGSYEQYF

D: TRBD1
J: TRBJ2-4
V: TRBV9
size: few
DNA: TGTGCCAGCAGCGTAGATCCCCTCGGACAGGGGGCGAGTTTCAACATTCAGTACTTC
CDR3: CASSVDPLGQGASFNIQYF

D: .
J: TRBJ2-5
V: TRBV3-1/TRBV3-2
size: .
DNA: TGTGCCAGCAGCCAAGCCCGGGGTGGGGAGACCCAGTACTTC
CDR3: CASSQARGGETQYF

D: TRBD1
J: TRBJ1-5
V: TRBV2
size: .
DNA: TGTGCCAGCAACTACGACAGGGTGGACCCCCAGCATTTT
CDR3: CASNYDRVDPQHF

D: .
J: TRBJ1-5
V: TRBV27
size: once
DNA: TGTGCCAGCAGTTTAAGCGTCGGGGGGGGTCAGCCCCAGCATTTT
CDR3: CASSLSVGGGQPQHF

D: TRBD1
J: TRBJ1-5
V: TRBV2
size: .
DNA: TGTGCCAGCATGGAGACAGGGGGAAATCAGCCCCAGCATTTT
CDR3: CASMETGGNQPQHF

D: .
J: TRBJ2-2
V: TRBV4-2
size: .
DNA: TGTGCCAGCAGCCTAAACACAGGGTCGGGCACCGGGGAGCTGTTTTTT
CDR3: CASSLNTGSGTGELFF

D: TRBD1
J: TRBJ2-7
V: TRBV25-1
size: .
DNA: TGTGCCAGCAGTGATTCTCCAGGGGGCCGTGTTGACCCTCGGTACTTC
CDR3: CASSDSPGGRVDPRYF

D: TRBD2
J: TRBJ2-1
V: TRBV6-5
size: .
DNA: TGTGCCAGCAGCTACAGCGGGACCCACAATGAGCAGTTCTTC
CDR3: CASSYSGTHNEQFF

D: .
J: TRBJ1-5
V: TRBV4-1
size: few
DNA: TGCGCCAGCAGCCAGGTTGTTAGTAGCAATCAGCCCCAGCATTTT
CDR3: CASSQVVSSNQPQHF

D: TRBD1
J: TRBJ1-5
V: TRBV27
size: .
DNA: TGTGCCAGCAGTTTATCGGGACAGGGTATAGGTCAGCCCCAGCATTTT
CDR3: CASSLSGQGIGQPQHF

D: TRBD1
J: TRBJ2-7
V: TRBV7-9
size: .
DNA: TGTGCCAGCAGACAGACAGGGGGCGATACCTACGAGCAGTACTTC
CDR3: CASRQTGGDTYEQYF

D: .
J: TRBJ1-5
V: TRBV6-2/TRBV6-3
size: .
DNA: TGTGCCAGCAGTTATGACAGCCGCAATCAGCCCCAGCATTTT
CDR3: CASSYDSRNQPQHF

D: TRBD1
J: TRBJ2-7
V: TRBV28
size: .
DNA: TGTGCCAGCGACGAGACAGGGCGGTCCTACGAGCAGTACTTC
CDR3: CASDETGRSYEQYF

D: .
J: TRBJ2-1
V: TRBV5-8
size: once
DNA: TGTGCCAGCAGCTTGTACACGGGGGGCGGCCATGAGCAGTTCTTC
CDR3: CASSLYTGGGHEQFF

D: .
J: TRBJ2-1
V: TRBV30
size: .
DNA: TGTGCCTGGAGGGGAGTAGCGTTGGGTGAGCAGTTCTTC
CDR3: CAWRGVALGEQFF

D: .
J: TRBJ1-6
V: TRBV10-3
size: few
DNA: TGTGCCATCAGTGAGTCGACAGACAGACCCCTCCACTTT
CDR3: CAISESTDRPLHF

D: TRBD1
J: TRBJ1-2
V: TRBV28
size: .
DNA: TGTGCCAGCAGCTCTACGGACAGGGGGCGCTTCTATGGCTACACCTTC
CDR3: CASSSTDRGRFYGYTF

D: TRBD1
J: TRBJ1-4
V: TRBV6-4
size: many
DNA: TGTGCCAGCAGTGTTAGGACAGGGCCATATGAAAAACTGTTTTTT
CDR3: CASSVRTGPYEKLFF

D: .
J: TRBJ2-1
V: TRBV7-2
size: .
DNA: TGTGCCAGCAGCTTAGACCGACAGAACAATGAGCAGTTCTTC
CDR3: CASSLDRQNNEQFF

D: TRBD1
J: TRBJ2-5
V: TRBV28
size: .
DNA: TGTGCCAGCGGGGGGACAGGGGCCATTCAAGAGACCCAGTACTTC
CDR3: CASGGTGAIQETQYF

D: .
J: TRBJ1-1
V: TRBV28
size: once
DNA: TGTGCCAGCAAGCCAGGAATGAACACTGAAGCTTTCTTT
CDR3: CASKPGMNTEAFF

D: TRBD1
J: TRBJ2-5
V: TRBV7-2
size: .
DNA: TGTGCTGCAGGGGGACAGGGTGGAGAGACCCAGTACTTC
CDR3: CAAGGQGGETQYF

D: TRBD2
J: TRBJ2-5
V: TRBV5-1
size: .
DNA: TGCGCCAGCAGCTGGGCCGGGACTAGCGGGACGGGGGAGACCCAGTACTTC
CDR3: CASSWAGTSGTGETQYF

D: TRBD1
J: TRBJ1-6
V: TRBV30
size: .
DNA: TGTGCCTTATCCGGGACAGGGACACCCCTCCACTTT
CDR3: CALSGTGTPLHF